The 4 T cell receptor beta chains below come from one sample, sequenced in a study of cytomegalovirus exposure and HLA in healthy donors. Both 60 Vbeta primers and 13 Jbeta primers went into the PCR. The repertoire was sequenced with immunoSEQ multiplex PCR; TCRdb's copy has only in-frame clones and lacks some. The table has 100,000 to 120,000 clones, around 15% seen once; the top ten hold around 0.86%. The sequencing sample was made of PBMCs. These receptors all stem from a female donor in good health and CMV-seronegative.

This chain connects TRBV11-3 to TRBJ2-1; no reliable D call. Germline CDR1 and CDR2: SGHNT and YENEEA. The length of the CDR3 is 15 residues. The V end was cut by 0 bases, the J end by 0 bases, with 6 bases between. The CDR3 here is CASSLEGISYNEQFF. The CDR3 DNA is TGTGCCAGCAGCTTAGAGGGCATCTCCTACAATGAGCAGTTCTTC.

V is TRBV5-4 and J is TRBJ2-7, with 8 bases fitting TRBD1. The CDR3 totals 17 residues. V gave up 4 bases and J gave up 2 bases; unmatched junction bases: 14. The germline gives CDR1 SGHNT, CDR2 YYREEE (reference sequence). The CDR3 protein is CASSPWPGQGPAYEQYF. The CDR3 bases are TGTGCCAGCAGCCCATGGCCCGGACAGGGCCCCGCCTACGAGCAGTACTTC.

V gene TRBV5-6 combines with J gene TRBJ1-1; 7 bases align to TRBD1. The CDR3 totals 14 residues. CDR1 and CDR2 from the germline V gene are SGHDT and YYEEEE. V lost 4 bases to trimming and J lost 5 bases; unmatched junction nucleotides: 8. The CDR3 DNA reads as TGTGCCAGCAGCCCGGCGGGCAGGGGGACTGAAGCTTTCTTT. Translation gives CASSPAGRGTEAFF.

This chain's CDR3 is CASKRFGQGTYNEQFF. The CDR3 DNA sequence: TGTGCCAGCAAGAGGTTCGGACAGGGGACCTACAATGAGCAGTTCTTC. The chain is built from TRBV7-8 and TRBJ2-1; 9 nucleotides match TRBD1. Germline V gene lookup returns CDR1 SGHVS and CDR2 FQNEAQ. The CDR3 totals 16 residues. Trimming took 7 bases from V and 2 from J; bases not matched to a gene: 9.